This TCR beta chain was documented in a study of tumor-infiltrating lymphocytes in oesophageal squamous cell carcinoma. Trimming at V came to 7 bases and at J to 5 bases, leaving 6 bases not matched to a gene. In germline, CDR1 is MNHNY, CDR2 SVGAGI (reference sequence). The CDR3 has 15 residues. Each CDR3 protein gets one entry after TCRdb re-called the PCR reads with MiXCR. Among 15,000 to 20,000 distinct CDR3 sequences listed, less than 55% were seen once. The clonotype comes from a female donor with esophageal squamous cell carcinoma. Sequenced material: normal esophageal tissue next to the tumor. The rearrangement uses TRBV6-6 and TRBJ1-6, with TRBD1 matching 9 bases. Written as DNA, the CDR3 is TGTGCCAGCACCGGGACAGGGTGGGATAATTCACCCCTCCACTTT. This translates into CASTGTGWDNSPLHF.